This TCR beta chain derives from a study of human CD4 T cells and Enterobacteriaceae. The study's findings and limits: Shared Enterobacteriaceae clonotypes made up about 60-93% of templates.

By share of the sample, this clone is large. Survey-level sequencing, detecting one cell in 40,000, covered CFSE-low cultures. Sequencing used immunoSEQ multiplex PCR; TCRdb keeps in-frame clones, though not all of them. The table records over a thousand clones, approximately 33% of them present only once. The CDR3 runs to 14 residues. CDR1 is MNHEY and CDR2 is SVGAGI in the germline V gene. With 4 bases removed from V and 1 base from J, the gap between germline ends came to 10 bases. FACS sorting after 6-7 days collected CFSE-low CD25+ ICOS+ proliferating activated T cells. At a 2:1 ratio, CFSE-labeled memory CD4+ T cells were cultured with irradiated autologous monocytes pulsed with antigen. The memory gate held CD4+ cells that were not CD45RA+CCR7+CD95- naive cells, over 95% pure. CD4+ T cells and monocytes were enriched with CD4 and CD14 microbeads.

The TCR was taken from a human donor in good health. The source material was bacteria-reactive CD4+ T cells grown in culture. As for subset: CFSE-low proliferating memory CD4 T cells sorted after in vitro stimulation with a heat-inactivated bacterium or M. tuberculosis lysate. The rearrangement links TRBV6-5 to TRBJ1-1; no reliable D call. CDR3 in amino acids: CASSSYLGNTEAFF. CDR3 nucleotide sequence: TGTGCCAGCAGTTCCTACCTCGGGAACACTGAAGCTTTCTTT.